This T cell receptor beta chain was identified during a study of shared clonotypes between healthy human individuals. Overall study results and limits: The rarefaction results pointed to incomplete sorted-subset sequencing despite large depth. The study drew on few donors, limiting represented genetic and exposure-history diversity. Sampling used blood alone; tissue repertoires probably differ.

Genomic DNA belonging to each subset was distributed in equal measure over several immunoSEQ plates. The table came from immunoSEQ multiplex PCR; TCRdb's copy has only in-frame clones and leaves some out. Here the sample spans around 2,000,000 clones, roughly 91% being singletons. CD45RO-negative, CCR7-positively selected cells formed the naive CD8 fraction, excluding terminally differentiated effector memory CD45RA+ cells. As regards this clone: Antigen: not known.

The CDR3 sequence is 14 residues long. Germline V gene sequence: CDR1 WSHSY, CDR2 SAAADI. The ends lost 2 bases at V and 5 bases at J; junction bases unmatched: 3. This TCR was sampled from a man in his late teens or twenties in good health. Some clones in this sample may be carry-over from other donors' samples. The gene calls are TRBV10-2 and TRBJ2-5, with 9 bases identical to TRBD2. What was sequenced was naive CD8+ T cells from PBMCs. The chain's CDR3 is CASSEGAGGETQYF. The CDR3 DNA reads TGCGCCAGCAGTGAGGGGGCGGGAGGGGAGACCCAGTACTTC.